This T cell receptor (beta chain) was identified in a study of cytomegalovirus exposure and HLA in healthy donors. The PCR employed 60 Vbeta primers together with 13 Jbeta primers. Data came from immunoSEQ multiplex PCR; TCRdb stores just in-frame clones and leaves some out. The data show approximately 140,000 clones, roughly four fifths seen once. As concerns this clone: Its cognate antigen is unknown.

The study's findings and limits: Available immune exposure information was restricted to CMV serostatus only.

Those who donated were healthy bone marrow donors. Germline values: CDR1 GTSNPN, CDR2 SVGIG (reference sequence). This CDR3 has 14 amino acids. Trimming shortened V by 0 bases and J by 11 bases, and 14 bases separated the two germline ends. The source material was PBMCs. The chain employs TRBV30 and TRBJ1-6; no firm D call. This sequence was found in a man between 40 and 49 years old in good health and CMV-seropositive. CDR3 sequence: CAWSVDGYTAPLHF. The CDR3 nucleotides are TGTGCCTGGAGTGTAGACGGGTATACTGCACCCCTCCACTTT.